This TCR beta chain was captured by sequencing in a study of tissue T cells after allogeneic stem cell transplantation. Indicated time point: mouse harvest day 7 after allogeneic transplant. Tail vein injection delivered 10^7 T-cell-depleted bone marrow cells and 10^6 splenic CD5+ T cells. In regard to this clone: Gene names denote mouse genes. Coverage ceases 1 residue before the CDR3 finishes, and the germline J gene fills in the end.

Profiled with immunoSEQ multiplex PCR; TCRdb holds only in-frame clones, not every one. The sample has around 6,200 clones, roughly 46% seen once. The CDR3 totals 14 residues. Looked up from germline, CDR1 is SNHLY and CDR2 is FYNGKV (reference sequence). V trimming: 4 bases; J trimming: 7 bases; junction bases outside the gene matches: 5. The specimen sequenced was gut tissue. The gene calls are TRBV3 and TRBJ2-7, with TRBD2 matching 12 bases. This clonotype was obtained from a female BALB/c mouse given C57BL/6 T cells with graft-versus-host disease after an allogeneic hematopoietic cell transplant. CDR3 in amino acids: CASSSRLGGLEQYF. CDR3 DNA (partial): TGTGCCAGCAGCTCTCGACTGGGGGGGCTGGAACAGTAC. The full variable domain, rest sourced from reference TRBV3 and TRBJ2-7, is GPKVLQIPSHQIIDMGQMVTLNCDPVSNHLYFYWYKQILGQQMEFLVNFYNGKVMEKSKLFKDQFSVERPDGSYFTLKIQPTALEDSAVYFCASSSRLGGLEQYFGPGTRLTVL.